A single sample is the source of the 21 T cell receptor beta chains below, sequenced in a study of T cell clones after liver transplantation (dated by TCRdb to the late 2010s). The library came from the immunoSEQ multiplex PCR assay. TCRdb re-hosts the immuneACCESS table, in-frame sequences only. Its copies lack some clones; in the studies checked, an unresolved V gene accounts for under half of them, and the cause for the rest is not known. For this sample the table gives some 80,000 clones, of which 82% were detected only once. The ten largest clones add up to around 0.45% of the sample. The material sequenced was CD4+ T cells from blood, taken 45 to 46 months after liver transplant. The receptor set was obtained from a human patient who received a liver transplant. Following a transplant, a fraction of the T cells may be traceable to the graft donor.

CDR3 DNA: TGTGCCAGCAGCACAATGTGTAGGGGAAATGAAAAACTGTTTTTT. It is translated as CASSTMCRGNEKLFF. The J gene is TRBJ1-4, the V gene TRBV21-1; the D call in the table, TRBD1, was not verified against the DNA. TRBV21-1 is described as a pseudogene. This CDR3 comprises 15 residues.

The gene calls are TRBV7-2 and TRBJ1-1, with 12 nucleotides matching TRBD1. This CDR3 is built from 15 residues. With V trimmed by 6 bases and J by 0 bases, 2 bases remained unmatched. CDR1 SGHTA and CDR2 FQGNSA come from the germline V gene. Here the CDR3 DNA reads TGTGCCAGCAGGCGGGACAGGGGGCTGAACACTGAAGCTTTCTTT. The encoded protein is CASRRDRGLNTEAFF. Combining the CDR3 with reference TRBV7-2 and TRBJ1-1 gives the whole variable domain GAGVSQSPSNKVTEKGKDVELRCDPISGHTALYWYRQSLGQGLEFLIYFQGNSAPDKSGLPSDRFSAERTGGSVSTLTIQRTQQEDSAVYLCASRRDRGLNTEAFFGQGTRLTVV.

In this sample, this clone turned up a few times. The chain carries TRBV5-1 and TRBJ2-3; D gene ambiguous. Deletions cut 1 base from V and 1 base from J, with 10 bases between. CDR1 is SGHRS and CDR2 is YFSETQ in the germline V gene. The CDR3 is made up of 15 amino acids. The CDR3 DNA reads as TGCGCCAGCAGCTTGTGGGGTGTTGGCACAGATACGCAGTATTTT. Encoded protein: CASSLWGVGTDTQYF.

The V call is TRBV7-9, the J call TRBJ2-6, with D unresolved. The V and J ends lost 5 bases and 2 bases respectively, with 7 bases between them. In germline, CDR1 is SEHNR, CDR2 FQNEAQ (reference sequence). This CDR3 comprises 14 residues. CDR3 sequence reads: CASSLRAGANVLTF. The CDR3 DNA reads as TGTGCCAGCAGCCTCCGGGCTGGGGCCAACGTCCTGACTTTC.

CDR3 residues: CASSPWGGSGNTIYF. CDR3 bases: TGTGCCAGCTCACCCTGGGGAGGATCTGGAAACACCATATATTTT. The chain employs TRBV18 and TRBJ1-3, with D unresolved. Germline V gene data show CDR1 as KGHSH and CDR2 as LQKENI. Deletions cut 3 bases from V and 1 base from J, with 10 bases between. The CDR3 covers 15 residues.

J is TRBJ1-5 and V is TRBV7-6; no clear D. The germline V gene encodes CDR1 SGHVS and CDR2 FNYEAQ. The CDR3 sequence is 14 residues long. Trimming took off 4 bases at V and 6 bases at J, with 13 bases between the two ends. CDR3 amino acids: CASSSGPSPQPQHF. In DNA, the CDR3 is TGTGCCAGCAGCTCCGGACCTTCACCTCAGCCCCAGCATTTT.

The chain combines TRBV28 with TRBJ1-3; D call uncertain. Trimming left V 1 base short and J 4 bases short, with 5 bases between. The CDR3 is 13 residues long. Germline CDR1 reads MDHEN; CDR2 reads SYDVKM. The chain's CDR3 is CASSLLQGNTIYF. CDR3 DNA sequence: TGTGCCAGCAGTTTATTGCAGGGAAACACCATATATTTT.

The chain carries TRBV9 and TRBJ2-2, with D maybe TRBD2 (7 bases). This CDR3 is 15 amino acids long. Germline V gene lookup returns CDR1 SGDLS and CDR2 YYNGEE. Trimming removed 8 bases at V and 6 bases at J, with 20 bases between. This CDR3 reads CASSQGRVEAGELFF. The CDR3 bases are TGTGCCAGTAGCCAGGGGAGGGTTGAGGCCGGGGAGCTGTTTTTT.

A note on this clone: The sample has other DNA sequences that encode this CDR3 too. This rearrangement joins TRBV14 to TRBJ2-1, with D maybe TRBD1 (5 bases). Germline values: CDR1 SGHDN, CDR2 FVKESK. Trimming removed 4 bases at V and 9 bases at J, with 13 bases between. The CDR3 is made up of 13 amino acids. The CDR3 nucleotides are TGTGCCAGCAGCCGACAGACAGTGGGTGAGCAGTTCTTC. This sequence encodes CASSRQTVGEQFF.

This clone was seen many times. The chain combines TRBV18 with TRBJ1-2; 9 positions agree with TRBD1. Germline V gives CDR1 KGHSH, CDR2 LQKENI. Germline trimming cut 3 bases from V and 3 bases from J; bases unmatched to any gene: 5. The CDR3 is made up of 15 amino acids. This CDR3 is CASSPGQGRDYGYTF. In nucleotides, the CDR3 is TGTGCCAGCTCACCCGGACAGGGGAGGGACTATGGCTACACCTTC.

The CDR3 DNA is TGTGCCAGCAGCTTAGTTGCGGGGGCTCGGGTTGAAGCTTTCTTT. Translating gives CASSLVAGARVEAFF. The gene calls are TRBV7-2 and TRBJ1-1, with D possibly TRBD1 on 6 matching bases. CDR3 length: 15 amino acids. The V gene lost 1 base and the J gene lost 7 bases, with 16 bases spanning the gap. Germline V gene sequence: CDR1 SGHTA, CDR2 FQGNSA.

V gene TRBV5-1 combines with J gene TRBJ2-2; D perhaps matches TRBD1 (5 bases). Germline CDR1 is SGHRS and CDR2 is YFSETQ. Between the trimmed V and J ends, which lost 4 bases and 1 base, there was a span of 14 bases. This CDR3 comprises 16 residues. Here the CDR3 DNA reads TGCGCCAGCAGCCTGCTCGGCCAGGGGAACACCGGGGAGCTGTTTTTT. It codes for CASSLLGQGNTGELFF.

This rearrangement joins TRBV19 to TRBJ1-5, with 10 bases fitting TRBD1. The CDR3 has 16 amino acids. With 2 bases clipped from V and 3 bases from J, the junction kept 4 bases outside the gene matches. Germline V lookup: CDR1 LNHDA, CDR2 SQIVND (reference sequence). For the CDR3, the DNA is TGTGCCAGTAGTATATTGGGGACAGGGGCCAATCAGCCCCAGCATTTT. It yields the protein CASSILGTGANQPQHF.

The chain carries TRBV15 and TRBJ2-3, with TRBD1 identical over 9 bases. Germline values: CDR1 LNHNV, CDR2 YYDKDF (reference sequence). The CDR3 consists of 14 residues. V trimming: 6 bases; J trimming: 2 bases; junction bases outside the gene matches: 3. CDR3 nucleotide sequence: TGTGCCACCAGTCGGGACAGGGCCACAGATACGCAGTATTTT. Protein: CATSRDRATDTQYF.

J is TRBJ2-7 and V is TRBV30, with a possible D match to TRBD1 (6 bases). Trimming removed 4 bases at V and 5 bases at J, with 24 bases between. CDR3 length equals 16 residues. Germline V gene sequence: CDR1 GTSNPN, CDR2 SVGIG (reference sequence). CDR3 DNA sequence: TGTGCCTGGACGTGCACCCAGGGGAGTCTAAAAGACGAGCAGTACTTC. The encoded protein is CAWTCTQGSLKDEQYF.

This chain links TRBV7-9 with TRBJ2-5; the D gene is possibly TRBD1 (6 bases). This CDR3 spans 13 amino acids. V lost 3 bases and J lost 7, with 12 bases in between. The germline V gene has CDR1 SEHNR and CDR2 FQNEAQ (reference sequence). For the CDR3, the DNA is TGTGCCAGCAGCTTTGGGGGCGCATCGACCCAGTACTTC. It codes for CASSFGGASTQYF.

This rearrangement joins TRBV20-1 to TRBJ2-1; no clear D gene. The CDR3 has 11 residues. Germline assignment: CDR1 DFQATT and CDR2 SNEGSKA (reference sequence). V lost 5 bases and J lost 3, with 5 bases in between. Here the CDR3 DNA reads TGCAGTGCTCGGGTCTACAATGAGCAGTTCTTC. Translation: CSARVYNEQFF.

The gene calls are TRBV28 and TRBJ1-5, with TRBD1 matching over 9 bases. The CDR3 covers 15 residues. The V and J ends lost 8 bases and 0 bases, in that order; junction bases with no gene match: 5. The V gene's germline CDR1 is MDHEN and CDR2 SYDVKM. For the CDR3, the DNA is TGTGCCAGCGCCGGGACAGGGTATAGCAATCAGCCCCAGCATTTT. Its protein product is CASAGTGYSNQPQHF.

V is TRBV5-4 and J is TRBJ2-3; D gene uncertain. V was clipped by 3 bases and J by 3 bases, with 14 bases between them. Germline V gene sequence: CDR1 SGHNT, CDR2 YYREEE (reference sequence). CDR3 length: 15 amino acids. CDR3 coding DNA: TGTGCCAGCAGCTCACAAGGTCCCTCGACAGATACGCAGTATTTT. Protein sequence: CASSSQGPSTDTQYF. Full variable domain (outside the CDR3, taken from reference TRBV5-4 and TRBJ2-3): ETGVTQSPTHLIKTRGQQVTLRCSSQSGHNTVSWYQQALGQGPQFIFQYYREEENGRGNFPPRFSGLQFPNYSSELNVNALELDDSALYLCASSSQGPSTDTQYFGPGTRLTVL.

The chain carries TRBV7-9 and TRBJ2-5, with 15 bases identical to TRBD2. Trimming at V came to 5 bases and at J to 5 bases, leaving 3 bases not matched to a gene. Germline-derived CDR1 and CDR2 are SEHNR and FQNEAQ (reference sequence). CDR3 length: 15 amino acids. CDR3 coding DNA: TGTGCCAGCAGCCCTGGGACTAGCGGGAGGGAGACCCAGTACTTC. Amino acid sequence: CASSPGTSGRETQYF.

The chain carries TRBV2 and TRBJ2-2; 7 bases align to TRBD1. This CDR3 spans 14 amino acids. J gave up 2 bases and V 8 bases, and 5 bases lay outside the gene matches. Germline V gives CDR1 SNHLY, CDR2 FYNNEI. DNA for the CDR3: TGTGCCAGCGGAGGACAGGCCAACACCGGGGAGCTGTTTTTT. Translating gives CASGGQANTGELFF.